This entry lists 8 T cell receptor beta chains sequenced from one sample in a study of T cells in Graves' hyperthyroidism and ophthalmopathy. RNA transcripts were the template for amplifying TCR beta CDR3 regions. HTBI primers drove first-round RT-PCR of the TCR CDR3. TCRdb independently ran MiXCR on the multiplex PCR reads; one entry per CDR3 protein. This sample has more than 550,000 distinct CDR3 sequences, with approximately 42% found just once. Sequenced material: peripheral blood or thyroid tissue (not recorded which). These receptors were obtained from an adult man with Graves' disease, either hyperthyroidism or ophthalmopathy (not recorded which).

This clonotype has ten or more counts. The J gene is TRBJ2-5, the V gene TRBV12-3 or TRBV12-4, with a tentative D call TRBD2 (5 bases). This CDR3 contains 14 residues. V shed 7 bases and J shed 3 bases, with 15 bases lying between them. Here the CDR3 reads CASTREGGKETQYF. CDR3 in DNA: TGTGCCAGCACTAGGGAAGGAGGAAAAGAGACCCAGTACTTC.

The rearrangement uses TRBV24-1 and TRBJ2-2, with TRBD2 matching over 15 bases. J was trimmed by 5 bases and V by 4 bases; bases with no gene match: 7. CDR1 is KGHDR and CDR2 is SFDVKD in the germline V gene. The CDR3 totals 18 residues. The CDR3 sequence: CATSDPGLAGGLTGELFF. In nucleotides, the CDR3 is TGTGCCACCAGTGACCCTGGACTAGCGGGAGGGCTGACCGGGGAGCTGTTTTTT.

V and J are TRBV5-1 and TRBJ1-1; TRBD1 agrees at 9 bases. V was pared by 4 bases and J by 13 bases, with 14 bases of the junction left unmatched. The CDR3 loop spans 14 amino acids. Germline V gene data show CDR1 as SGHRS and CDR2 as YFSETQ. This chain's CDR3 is CASSRPGDRDDVFF. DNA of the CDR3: TGCGCCAGCAGCCGACCCGGGGACAGGGATGATGTTTTCTTT.

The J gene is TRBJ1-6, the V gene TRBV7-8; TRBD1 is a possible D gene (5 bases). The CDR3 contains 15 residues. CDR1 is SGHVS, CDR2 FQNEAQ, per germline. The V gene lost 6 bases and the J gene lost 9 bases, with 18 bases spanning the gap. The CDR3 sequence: CASRDPGSLSSPLHF. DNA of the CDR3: TGTGCCAGCAGAGATCCAGGGTCTCTATCTTCACCCCTCCACTTT.

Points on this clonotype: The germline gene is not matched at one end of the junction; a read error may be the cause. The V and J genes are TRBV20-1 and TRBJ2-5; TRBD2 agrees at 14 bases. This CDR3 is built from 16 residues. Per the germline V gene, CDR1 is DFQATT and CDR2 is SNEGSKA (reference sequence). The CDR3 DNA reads TGCAGTGCTAGGGGCGGGACTAGCGGGAGCCAAGGGACCCAGTACTTC. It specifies CSARGGTSGSQGTQYF.

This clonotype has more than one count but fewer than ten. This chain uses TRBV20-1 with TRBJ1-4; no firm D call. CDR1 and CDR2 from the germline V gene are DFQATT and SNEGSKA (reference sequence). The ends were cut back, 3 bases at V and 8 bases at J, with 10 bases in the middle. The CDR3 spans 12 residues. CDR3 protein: CSASLGWEKLFF. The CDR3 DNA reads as TGCAGTGCTAGTTTGGGCTGGGAAAAACTGTTTTTT.

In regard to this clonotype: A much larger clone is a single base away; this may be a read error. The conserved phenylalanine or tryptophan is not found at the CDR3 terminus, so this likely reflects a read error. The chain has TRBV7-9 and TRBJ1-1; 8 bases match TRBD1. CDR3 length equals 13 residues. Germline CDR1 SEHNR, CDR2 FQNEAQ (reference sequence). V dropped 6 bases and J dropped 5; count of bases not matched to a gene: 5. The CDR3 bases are TGTGCCAGCAGACCCAACAGGGGGACTGAAGCTTTCCTT. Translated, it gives CASRPNRGTEAFL.

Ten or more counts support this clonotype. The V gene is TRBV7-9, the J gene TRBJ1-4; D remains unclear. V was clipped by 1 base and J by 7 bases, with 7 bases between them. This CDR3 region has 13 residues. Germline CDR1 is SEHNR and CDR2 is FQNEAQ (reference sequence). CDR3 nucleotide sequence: TGTGCCAGCAGCTTAGTACCGGGTGAAAAACTGTTTTTT. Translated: CASSLVPGEKLFF. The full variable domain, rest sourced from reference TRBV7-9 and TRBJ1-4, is DTGVSQNPRHKITKRGQNVTFRCDPISEHNRLYWYRQTLGQGPEFLTYFQNEAQLEKSRLLSDRFSAERPKGSFSTLEIQRTEQGDSAMYLCASSLVPGEKLFFGSGTQLSVL.